This T cell receptor (beta chain) was documented in a study of technical replicates of blood from a few donors. Clones were sequenced by immunoSEQ multiplex PCR, and TCRdb holds only the in-frame ones, with some missing. The sample consists of tens of thousands of clones, 95% to 98% of them appearing once. This CDR3 is 15 amino acids long. CDR1 and CDR2 (germline): SGHRS, YFSETQ. Unmatched junction bases numbered 6, after V lost 4 bases and J lost 0 bases. This chain connects TRBV5-1 to TRBJ2-7; 8 nucleotides agree with TRBD2. Sequences were obtained from T cells isolated from PBMCs. The origin of this receptor is a human donor in good health. The CDR3 nucleotides read TGCGCCAGCAGCGAACTAGCGGTCAGCTCCTACGAGCAGTACTTC. Protein sequence: CASSELAVSSYEQYF.